This TCR beta chain was profiled in a study of PD-1 blockade in classical Hodgkin lymphoma. General study results and limits: By C4D1, diversity of CD4+ TCRs had risen significantly, whereas that of CD8+ TCRs had not. The study reported lower baseline TCR diversity in newly diagnosed patients than in healthy donors.

This CDR3 region has 14 residues. Trimming took 3 bases from V and 4 from J, leaving 9 bases between them. Germline V CDR1 and CDR2: LGHNA, YNFKEQ. Profiled with immunoSEQ multiplex PCR; TCRdb holds only in-frame clones, not every one. This sample carries some 96,000 clones, approximately 88% of them seen once, and the ten largest clones take over 9%. Of note for this clone: What it binds is unknown.

Patients all relapsed after autologous stem cell transplantation, and there was variation in brentuximab vedotin exposure. The chain uses TRBV4-2 and TRBJ2-2; D uncertain. The input for sequencing was peripheral blood mononuclear cells (PBMCs), taken at baseline. This receptor was taken from a human donor with classical Hodgkin lymphoma. The CDR3 spells CASSQRLTTGELFF. CDR3 coding DNA: TGTGCCAGCAGCCAGAGACTGACCACCGGGGAGCTGTTTTTT.